The 17 T cell receptor beta chains below were found in one sample sequenced in a study of blood T cells in healthy people across ages. The second PCR ran roughly 6 to 11 cycles with a sample-barcoded 5' primer and J-beta primers. Via MiXCR, TCRdb re-called the 5' RACE reads, giving one row per CDR3 protein. Among about 1.4 million distinct CDR3 sequences, almost 60% were seen once, and the ten largest hold more than 6%. Sample: blood. The receptors shown here come from a man aged 18 to 30 in good health.

Turning to this clonotype: A much larger clone is a single base away; this may be a read error. V and J are TRBV7-9 and TRBJ1-5; D is undetermined. CDR1 SEHNR and CDR2 FQNEAQ come from the germline V gene (reference sequence). CDR3 length: 12 residues. V was pared by 0 bases and J by 6 bases, with 3 bases between. CDR3 DNA: TGTGCCAGCAGCTTAGCGGTTCAGCCCCAGCATTTT. Protein product: CASSLAVQPQHF. The full variable domain, with the rest looked up from reference TRBV7-9 and TRBJ1-5, is DTGVSQNPRHKITKRGQNVTFRCDPISEHNRLYWYRQTLGQGPEFLTYFQNEAQLEKSRLLSDRFSAERPKGSFSTLEIQRTEQGDSAMYLCASSLAVQPQHFGDGTRLSIL.

This clonotype has more than one count but fewer than ten. The rearrangement links TRBV4-1 to TRBJ1-2, with no clear D. This CDR3 is built from 14 residues. Germline CDR1 and CDR2: MGHRA and YSYEKL. The V end lost 3 bases, the J end lost 0 bases, and 8 bases lay between the germline ends. The CDR3 DNA reads TGCGCCAGCAGCCAGGGGTTAGCTAACTATGGCTACACCTTC. Its translation: CASSQGLANYGYTF.

This clonotype appeared many times. One end of the junction varies from germline; a read error may be responsible. The J gene is TRBJ2-7, the V gene TRBV5-1; D gene unclear. The germline V gene encodes CDR1 SGHRS and CDR2 YFSETQ. This CDR3 spans 13 amino acids. The CDR3 DNA sequence: TGTGCCAGCAGCCTGGACCCCACCTACGAGCAGTACTTC. Protein product: CASSLDPTYEQYF.

This clonotype turned up a few times. The rearrangement links TRBV29-1 to TRBJ2-1; possibly TRBD2 for D (6 bases). This CDR3 is 13 amino acids long. The ends were cut back, 4 bases at V and 10 bases at J, with 17 bases in the middle. Germline assignment: CDR1 SQVTM and CDR2 ANQGSEA. CDR3 residues: CSVVRGNLEEQFF. CDR3 nucleotide sequence: TGCAGCGTTGTTCGGGGGAATCTTGAGGAGCAGTTCTTC.

This clonotype was seen more than once but under ten times. V gene TRBV29-1 combines with J gene TRBJ2-1; 9 positions match TRBD1. Germline V CDR1 and CDR2: SQVTM, ANQGSEA. The CDR3 is 13 amino acids. Trimming cost V 6 bases and J 8 bases; bases outside gene matches: 8. CDR3 nucleotide sequence: TGCAGCGTCCGTAGGGGGACAGGGTATGAGCAGTTCTTC. Its protein product is CSVRRGTGYEQFF.

The DNA of the CDR3 is TGTGCCAGCAGCCCCCGGGGGACAGGGAACGAAAAACTGTTTTTT. Encoded protein: CASSPRGTGNEKLFF. This chain joins TRBV11-2 and TRBJ1-4; TRBD1 aligns across 9 bases. Germline V lookup: CDR1 SGHAT, CDR2 FQNNGV. The CDR3 covers 15 residues. V gave up 5 bases and J gave up 8 bases; unmatched junction bases: 9.

This rearrangement joins TRBV27 to TRBJ2-1; no firm D call. The CDR3 length is 14 residues. Germline CDR1 is MNHEY and CDR2 is SMNVEV (reference sequence). Between the trimmed V and J ends, which lost 5 bases and 2 bases, there was a span of 10 bases. In DNA form, the CDR3 reads TGTGCCAGCAGTCCCCTAGGCACCTACAATGAGCAGTTCTTC. Translated: CASSPLGTYNEQFF.

The chain links TRBV5-6 to TRBJ2-4, with 7 bases that match TRBD1. Per the germline V gene, CDR1 is SGHDT and CDR2 is YYEEEE. The V segment lost 4 bases and the J segment 8 bases; nucleotides outside the gene matches: 9. The CDR3 contains 14 residues. The CDR3 DNA reads TGTGCCAGCAGCCTTGAGGGGGCTGAGGACATTCAGTACTTC. It translates to CASSLEGAEDIQYF.

The chain joins TRBV18 to TRBJ2-2; the D is unclear. This CDR3 is 15 amino acids long. Trimming removed 6 bases from V and 3 bases from J, with 14 bases in between. CDR1 and CDR2 (germline): KGHSH, LQKENI. The CDR3 DNA is TGTGCCAGCTCGAGAATGGGCGTCGACACCGGGGAGCTGTTTTTT. Translating it yields CASSRMGVDTGELFF.

The chain couples TRBV20-1 to TRBJ1-2; 8 bases align to TRBD1. Trimming cost V 5 bases and J 4 bases; bases outside gene matches: 12. Germline V CDR1 and CDR2: DFQATT, SNEGSKA (reference sequence). The CDR3 runs 15 residues. In DNA form, the CDR3 reads TGCAGTGCTGGCCAAGGACAGGGTAATTCCTATGGCTACACCTTC. Its translation: CSAGQGQGNSYGYTF.

This chain connects TRBV6-5 to TRBJ2-7; D is possibly TRBD1 (5 bases). The CDR3 contains 15 residues. CDR1 MNHEY and CDR2 SVGAGI come from the germline V gene. V shed 4 bases and J shed 2 bases, with 15 bases lying between them. CDR3 nucleotides: TGTGCCAGCAGTTCCGGCCAGGGTAGCACCTACGAGCAGTACTTC. Translated: CASSSGQGSTYEQYF.

This clonotype was observed a few times. The chain joins TRBV10-2 to TRBJ2-7; the D call may be TRBD1 or TRBD2 (5 bases each). The CDR3 has 11 residues. V dropped 8 bases and J dropped 4 bases, with 9 bases sitting between them. In germline, CDR1 is WSHSY, CDR2 SAAADI. The CDR3 coding sequence is TGCGCCAGCGGGGACGTGTACGAGCAGTACTTC. Translating gives CASGDVYEQYF.

This chain joins TRBV20-1 and TRBJ2-7; TRBD2 agrees at 9 bases. V was pared by 6 bases and J by 2 bases, with 8 bases of the junction left unmatched. Germline V gives CDR1 DFQATT, CDR2 SNEGSKA (reference sequence). The CDR3 runs 14 residues. DNA for the CDR3: TGCAGTGCCCGTGTAGGCGGGAGGGCCTACGAGCAGTACTTC. This sequence encodes CSARVGGRAYEQYF.

V gene TRBV28 combines with J gene TRBJ1-2; no clear D. From germline, CDR1 is MDHEN and CDR2 SYDVKM. This CDR3 is built from 15 residues. Trimming shortened V by 6 bases and J by 1 base, and 15 bases separated the two germline ends. The DNA of the CDR3 is TGTGCCAGCAGGACCGCATCGGACGGTAACTATGGCTACACCTTC. Its translation: CASRTASDGNYGYTF.

This sequence joins TRBV20-1 and TRBJ2-1; TRBD2 agrees at 7 bases. V lost 1 base, J lost 2 bases, and 11 bases stayed unmatched. The CDR3 length is 17 residues. Germline-derived CDR1 and CDR2 are DFQATT and SNEGSKA (reference sequence). CDR3 loop: CSARGIERGITYNEQFF. CDR3 coding DNA: TGCAGTGCTAGAGGCATTGAGCGGGGAATAACCTACAATGAGCAGTTCTTC.

The J gene is TRBJ2-3, the V gene TRBV5-1; 7 positions match TRBD1. The CDR3 contains 15 residues. The V gene's germline CDR1 is SGHRS and CDR2 YFSETQ. V lost 2 bases to trimming and J lost 4 bases; unmatched junction nucleotides: 7. CDR3 bases: TGCGCCAGCAGCTTAGGACAGGCAGGGGCAGATACGCAGTATTTT. This encodes CASSLGQAGADTQYF.

The genes are TRBV2 and TRBJ1-1; D gene uncertain. Germline values: CDR1 SNHLY, CDR2 FYNNEI. The CDR3 sequence is 13 residues long. Trimming removed 8 bases at V and 4 bases at J, with 14 bases between. CDR3 sequence reads: CASGGGVVTEAFF. CDR3 nucleotides: TGTGCCAGCGGAGGTGGCGTGGTCACTGAAGCTTTCTTT.